The sequence of this T cell receptor beta chain was determined in a study of ipilimumab plus nivolumab after autologous stem cell transplantation. TCRdb keeps only in-frame clones here, not all; method: immunoSEQ multiplex PCR. This sample has 15,000 to 20,000 clones; approximately 71% occur once, and the top ten carry 20% to 25%. This clone was seen once. Germline V gene sequence: CDR1 LNHDA, CDR2 SQIVND (reference sequence). Losses at the gene ends were 7 bases for V and 4 bases for J; bases not matched to a gene: 16. The CDR3 is 18 amino acids. Sequenced material: PBMCs, taken in a trial of ipilimumab plus nivolumab as post-transplant consolidation. The chain joins TRBV19 to TRBJ2-1, with 10 bases identical to TRBD1. The sequence came from a male donor with diffuse large B-cell lymphoma. CDR3 nucleotide sequence: TGTGCCAGTAAGGGCCTTAGGACAGGGGGTATTGGGTACAATGAGCAGTTCTTC. Protein: CASKGLRTGGIGYNEQFF.